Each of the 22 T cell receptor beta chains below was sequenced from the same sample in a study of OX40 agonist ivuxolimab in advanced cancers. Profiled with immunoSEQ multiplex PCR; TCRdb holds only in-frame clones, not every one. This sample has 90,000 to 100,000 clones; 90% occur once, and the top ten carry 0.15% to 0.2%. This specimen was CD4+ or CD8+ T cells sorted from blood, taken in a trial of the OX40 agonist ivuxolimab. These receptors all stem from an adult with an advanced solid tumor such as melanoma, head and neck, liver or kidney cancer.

This CDR3 is CASSLELAGYNEQFF. CDR3 coding DNA: TGTGCCAGCAGCTTAGAACTAGCGGGGTACAATGAGCAGTTCTTC. The rearrangement uses TRBV11-1 and TRBJ2-1; 10 positions match TRBD2. The CDR3 is 15 amino acids. Per the germline V gene, CDR1 is SGHAT and CDR2 is FQDESV (reference sequence). Germline trimming cut 1 base from V and 4 bases from J; bases unmatched to any gene: 1.

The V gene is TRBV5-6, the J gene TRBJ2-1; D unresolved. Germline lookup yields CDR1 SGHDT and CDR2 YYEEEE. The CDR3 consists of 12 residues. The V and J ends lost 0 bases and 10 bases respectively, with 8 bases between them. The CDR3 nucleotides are TGTGCCAGCAGCTTGGACAGAGGCGAGCAGTTCTTC. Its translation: CASSLDRGEQFF.

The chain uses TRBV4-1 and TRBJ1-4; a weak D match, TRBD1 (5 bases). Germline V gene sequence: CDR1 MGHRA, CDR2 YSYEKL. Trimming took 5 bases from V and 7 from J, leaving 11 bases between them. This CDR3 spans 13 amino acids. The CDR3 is CASSVAGTEKLFF. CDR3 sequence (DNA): TGCGCCAGCAGCGTTGCAGGGACTGAAAAACTGTTTTTT.

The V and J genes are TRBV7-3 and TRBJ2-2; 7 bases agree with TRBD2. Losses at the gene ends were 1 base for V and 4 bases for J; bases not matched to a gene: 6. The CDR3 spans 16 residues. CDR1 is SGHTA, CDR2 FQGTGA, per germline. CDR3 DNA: TGTGCCAGCAGCTTAAACGGGGGAGGGCCCACCGGGGAGCTGTTTTTT. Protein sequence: CASSLNGGGPTGELFF.

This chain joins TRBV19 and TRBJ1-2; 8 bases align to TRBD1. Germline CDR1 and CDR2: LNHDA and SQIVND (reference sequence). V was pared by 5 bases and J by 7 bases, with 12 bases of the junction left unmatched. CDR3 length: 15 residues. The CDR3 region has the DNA TGTGCCAGTAGTGACGGTGGGCAGGGGGCAATTGGCTACACCTTC. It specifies CASSDGGQGAIGYTF.

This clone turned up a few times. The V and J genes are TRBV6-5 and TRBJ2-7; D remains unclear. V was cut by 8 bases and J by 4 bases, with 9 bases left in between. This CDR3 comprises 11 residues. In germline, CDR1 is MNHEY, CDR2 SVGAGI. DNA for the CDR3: TGTGCCAGCGGGCCTAGATACGAGCAGTACTTC. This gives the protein CASGPRYEQYF.

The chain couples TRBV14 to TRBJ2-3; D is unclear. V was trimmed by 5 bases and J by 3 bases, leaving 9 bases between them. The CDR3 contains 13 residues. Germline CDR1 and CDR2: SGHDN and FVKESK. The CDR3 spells CASSDFLTDTQYF. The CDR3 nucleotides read TGTGCCAGCAGCGACTTTCTTACAGATACGCAGTATTTT.

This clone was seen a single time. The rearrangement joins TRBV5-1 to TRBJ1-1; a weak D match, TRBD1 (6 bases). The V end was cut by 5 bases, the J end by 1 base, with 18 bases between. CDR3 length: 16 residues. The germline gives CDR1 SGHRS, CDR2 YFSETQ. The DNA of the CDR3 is TGCGCCAGCAGATTTGGCCGGGGACAACAGAACACTGAAGCTTTCTTT. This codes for CASRFGRGQQNTEAFF.

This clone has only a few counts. For the CDR3, the DNA is TGCAGCGTGGCCCCCGGGACAGGGTCGACTGAAGCTTTCTTT. Translation gives CSVAPGTGSTEAFF. The chain recombines TRBV29-1 with TRBJ1-1, with 9 bases that match TRBD1. Unmatched junction bases numbered 10, after V lost 6 bases and J lost 5 bases. This CDR3 is built from 14 residues. From germline, CDR1 is SQVTM and CDR2 ANQGSEA. Filled out from reference TRBV29-1 and TRBJ1-1, the complete variable domain reads SAVISQKPSRDICQRGTSLTIQCQVDSQVTMMFWYRQQPGQSLTLIATANQGSEATYESGFVIDKFPISRPNLTFSTLTVSNMSPEDSSIYLCSVAPGTGSTEAFFGQGTRLTVV.

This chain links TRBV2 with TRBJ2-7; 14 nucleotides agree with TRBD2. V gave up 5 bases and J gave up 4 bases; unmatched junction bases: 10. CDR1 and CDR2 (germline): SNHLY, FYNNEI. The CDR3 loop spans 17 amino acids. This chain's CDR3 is CASSIGTSGSGGYEQYF. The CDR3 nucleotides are TGTGCCAGCAGTATCGGGACTAGCGGGAGCGGCGGGTACGAGCAGTACTTC.

DNA for the CDR3: TGTGCCAGCAGCTTGTCCCGGGACAGGGAAGTCTACTATTTT. It specifies CASSLSRDREVYYF. The chain employs TRBV7-9 and TRBJ2-3; 9 nucleotides line up with TRBD1. The CDR3 contains 14 residues. The germline V gene has CDR1 SEHNR and CDR2 FQNEAQ (reference sequence). V shed 3 bases and J 15 bases; nucleotides not matched to a gene: 13.

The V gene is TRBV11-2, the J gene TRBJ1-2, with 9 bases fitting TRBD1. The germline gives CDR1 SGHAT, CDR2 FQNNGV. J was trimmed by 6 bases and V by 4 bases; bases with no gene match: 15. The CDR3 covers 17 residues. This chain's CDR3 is CASSSYRGRRSEDGYTF. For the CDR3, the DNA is TGTGCCAGCAGCTCATACAGGGGGCGCCGCTCAGAGGATGGCTACACCTTC.

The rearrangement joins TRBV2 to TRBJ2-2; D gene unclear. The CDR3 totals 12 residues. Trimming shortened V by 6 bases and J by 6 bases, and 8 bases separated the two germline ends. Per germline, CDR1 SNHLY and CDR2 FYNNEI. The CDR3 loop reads CASRLPPGELFF. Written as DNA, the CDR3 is TGTGCCAGCAGGTTGCCCCCCGGGGAGCTGTTTTTT.

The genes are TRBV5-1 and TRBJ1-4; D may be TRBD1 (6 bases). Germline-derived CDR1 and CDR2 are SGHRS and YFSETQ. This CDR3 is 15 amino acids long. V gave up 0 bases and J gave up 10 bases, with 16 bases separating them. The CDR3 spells CASSLDGRGEGKLFF. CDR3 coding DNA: TGCGCCAGCAGCTTGGATGGCAGGGGCGAGGGAAAACTGTTTTTT.

In DNA, the CDR3 is TGTGCCAGCAGCGCCCGGGGAGGGCCTAGCTCCTACGAGCAGTACTTC. This sequence encodes CASSARGGPSSYEQYF. The chain joins TRBV7-2 to TRBJ2-7; TRBD2 matches at 7 bases. The CDR3 has 16 residues. From germline, CDR1 is SGHTA and CDR2 FQGNSA. Trimming removed 5 bases from V and 0 bases from J; junction bases left unmatched: 10.

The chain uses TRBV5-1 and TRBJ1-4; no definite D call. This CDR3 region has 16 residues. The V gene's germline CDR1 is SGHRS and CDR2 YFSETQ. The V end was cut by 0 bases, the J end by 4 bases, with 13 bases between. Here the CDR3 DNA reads TGCGCCAGCAGCTTGGACGGTTGGGATGTTAATGAAAAACTGTTTTTT. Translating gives CASSLDGWDVNEKLFF.

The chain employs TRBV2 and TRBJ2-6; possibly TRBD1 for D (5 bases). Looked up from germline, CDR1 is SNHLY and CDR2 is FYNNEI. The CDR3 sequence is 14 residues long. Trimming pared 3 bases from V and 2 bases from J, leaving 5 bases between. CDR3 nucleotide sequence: TGTGCCAGCAGTGACAGGGCTGGGGCCAACGTCCTGACTTTC. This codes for CASSDRAGANVLTF. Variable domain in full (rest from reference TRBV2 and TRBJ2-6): EPEVTQTPSHQVTQMGQEVILRCVPISNHLYFYWYRQILGQKVEFLVSFYNNEISEKSEIFDDQFSVERPDGSNFTLKIRSTKLEDSAMYFCASSDRAGANVLTFGAGSRLTVL.

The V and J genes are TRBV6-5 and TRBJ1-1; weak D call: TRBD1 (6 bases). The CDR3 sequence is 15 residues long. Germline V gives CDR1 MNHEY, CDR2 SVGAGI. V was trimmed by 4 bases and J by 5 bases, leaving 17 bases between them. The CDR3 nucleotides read TGTGCCAGCAGTTGGGGCACACTACAGGGAACTGAAGCTTTCTTT. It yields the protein CASSWGTLQGTEAFF.

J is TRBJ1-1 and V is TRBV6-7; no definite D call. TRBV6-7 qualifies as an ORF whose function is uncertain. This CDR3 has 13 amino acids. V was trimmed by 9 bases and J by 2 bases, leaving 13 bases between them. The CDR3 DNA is TGTGCCAGAGAGCGGGCAGAAAACACTGAAGCTTTCTTT. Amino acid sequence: CARERAENTEAFF.

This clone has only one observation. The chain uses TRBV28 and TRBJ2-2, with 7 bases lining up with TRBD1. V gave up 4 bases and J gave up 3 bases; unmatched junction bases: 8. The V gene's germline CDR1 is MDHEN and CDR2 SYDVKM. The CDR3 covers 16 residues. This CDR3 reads CASSSPGGMDTGELFF. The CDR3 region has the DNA TGTGCCAGCAGTTCCCCAGGGGGAATGGACACCGGGGAGCTGTTTTTT.

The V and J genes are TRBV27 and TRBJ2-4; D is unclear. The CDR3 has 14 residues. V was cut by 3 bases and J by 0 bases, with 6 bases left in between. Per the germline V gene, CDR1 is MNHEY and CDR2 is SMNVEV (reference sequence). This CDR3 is CASSLTEAKNIQYF. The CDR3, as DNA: TGTGCCAGCAGTTTGACTGAAGCCAAAAACATTCAGTACTTC.

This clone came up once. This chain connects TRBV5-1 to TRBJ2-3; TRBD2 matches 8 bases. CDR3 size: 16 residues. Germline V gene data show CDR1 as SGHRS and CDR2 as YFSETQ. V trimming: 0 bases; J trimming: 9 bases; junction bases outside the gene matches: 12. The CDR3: CASSLGGAGGSGTQYF. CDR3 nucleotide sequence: TGCGCCAGCAGCTTGGGAGGGGCGGGAGGATCAGGCACGCAGTATTTT.